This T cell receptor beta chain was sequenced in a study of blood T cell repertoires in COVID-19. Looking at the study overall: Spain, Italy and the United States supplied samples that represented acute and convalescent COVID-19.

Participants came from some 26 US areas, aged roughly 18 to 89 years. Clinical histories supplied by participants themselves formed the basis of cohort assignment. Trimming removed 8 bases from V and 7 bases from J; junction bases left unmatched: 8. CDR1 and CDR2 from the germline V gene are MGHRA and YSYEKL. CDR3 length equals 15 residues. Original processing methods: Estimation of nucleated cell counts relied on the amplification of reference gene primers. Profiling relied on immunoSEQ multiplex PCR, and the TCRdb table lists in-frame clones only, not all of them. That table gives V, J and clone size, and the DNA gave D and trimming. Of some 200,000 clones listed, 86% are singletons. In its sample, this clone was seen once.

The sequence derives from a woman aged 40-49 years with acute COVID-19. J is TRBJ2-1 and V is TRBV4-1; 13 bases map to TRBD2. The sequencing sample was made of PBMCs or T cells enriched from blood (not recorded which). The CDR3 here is CASSAKLAGGNEQFF. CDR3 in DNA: TGCGCCAGCTCGGCCAAACTAGCGGGGGGGAATGAGCAGTTCTTC.